The clone carrying this T cell receptor beta chain occurred many times. Library preparation followed earlier protocols using designated TCR primers. TCRdb itself ran the PCR reads through MiXCR, one entry per CDR3 protein. The data show about 630,000 distinct CDR3 sequences, about 25% seen once. This sample was taken from a study of molecular identifiers for immune sequencing clone quantification. The CDR3 is made up of 15 amino acids. V was shortened by 1 base and J by 3 bases, with 13 bases between the two germline ends. Germline CDR1 reads MGHRA; CDR2 reads YSYEKL. For naive CD8 T cells, sorting used the CD8+CD4-CCR7+CD45RA+ phenotype.

The source is a human donor in good health. Some libraries in this study had Jurkat cell RNA spiked in. V is TRBV4-1 and J is TRBJ2-7; D is uncertain. The sequenced material came from naive CD8+ T cells from blood, with Jurkat cell RNA spiked in. The subset: FACS-sorted CD8+CD4-CCR7+CD45RA+ naive T cells. The CDR3 bases are TGCGCCAGCAGCCAAGCCTTGGACGAGTACTACGAGCAGTACTTC. As protein: CASSQALDEYYEQYF.